This paragraph reports one T cell receptor beta chain. The antigen remains unidentified. Running of the assay took place at deep level. Each subset's genomic DNA was shared equally among a number of immunoSEQ plates. Profiled with immunoSEQ multiplex PCR; TCRdb holds only in-frame clones, not every one. Of 850,000 to 1,200,000 clones listed, approximately 70% are singletons. The CDR3 runs 17 residues. The germline V gene encodes CDR1 SGDLS and CDR2 YYNGEE. V lost 4 bases and J 7 bases, leaving 21 bases between the germline ends. These data come from a study of shared clonotypes between healthy human individuals. Points from the study as a whole: Among a handful of donors, approximately 5% of naive CD4 clonotypes were found in common.

The CD4+ fraction was divided into a CD45RA+ naive subset and a CD45RA-negative memory subset. The sequence came from a man aged 18-30 years in good health. The V gene is TRBV9, the J gene TRBJ1-6; weak D call: TRBD1 (6 bases). Sequencing used memory CD4+ T cells sorted from blood. Subset in this sample: CD45RA-negative fraction. CDR3: CASSLNPGAGNNSPLHF. DNA of the CDR3: TGTGCCAGCAGCTTAAACCCAGGGGCAGGGAACAATTCACCCCTCCACTTT.